Below, 20 T cell receptor beta chains from the same sample are listed, as sequenced in a study of post-analysis software for immune sequencing data. Whole-study results and caveats: Patients had higher frequencies than controls of five or six TRBV segments, including TRBV5-6, TRBV5-1 and TRBV20-1.

Their recognized antigens are unknown. Incorporated into the TCR beta cDNA libraries were unique molecular identifiers, which served to reduce PCR and sequencing biases. TCRdb redid the calling of the PCR reads with MiXCR, one entry per CDR3 protein. The sample contains over 700,000 distinct CDR3 sequences, 25% to 30% of which appear only once. The sample comprised blood. These receptors were collected from a girl aged 10-17 years with multiple sclerosis.

This clonotype was picked up a small number of times. The gene calls are TRBV7-2 and TRBJ2-7; 9 bases match TRBD2. The junction had 7 bases not matched to a gene; V was cut back by 2 bases and J by 5 bases. The CDR3 sequence is 15 residues long. Germline CDR1 is SGHTA and CDR2 is FQGNSA. The CDR3 sequence is CASSLSASGNHEQYF. The DNA for the CDR3 is TGTGCCAGCAGCTTATCTGCTAGCGGGAACCACGAGCAGTACTTC.

The chain employs TRBV4-2 and TRBJ1-2; D is undetermined. The CDR3 has 13 amino acids. The germline gives CDR1 LGHNA, CDR2 YNFKEQ. Trimming took off 4 bases at V and 4 bases at J, with 10 bases between the two ends. Written as DNA, the CDR3 is TGTGCCAGCAGCCTCGACGGGCGCTATGGCTACACCTTC. Amino acid sequence: CASSLDGRYGYTF.

The sample holds a few counts of this clonotype. The chain's CDR3 is CASSYSVLAGKRNEQFF. The DNA of the CDR3 is TGTGCCAGCAGTTACTCGGTACTAGCGGGAAAACGGAATGAGCAGTTCTTC. This chain links TRBV6-6 with TRBJ2-1; 10 bases map to TRBD2. After removal of 0 bases from V and 7 bases from J, the junction contained 9 bases not matched to a gene. The germline V gene has CDR1 MNHNY and CDR2 SVGAGI (reference sequence). The CDR3 is 17 residues long.

The chain links TRBV3-1 to TRBJ1-1; TRBD1 matches at 9 bases. The CDR3 contains 17 residues. The ends lost 0 bases at V and 0 bases at J; junction bases unmatched: 5. The germline CDR1 and CDR2 sequences are LGHDT and YNNKEL (reference sequence). CDR3: CASSQEIGTGMNTEAFF. CDR3 sequence (DNA): TGTGCCAGCAGCCAAGAAATAGGGACAGGGATGAACACTGAAGCTTTCTTT.

The sample holds a few counts of this clonotype. V and J are TRBV14 and TRBJ2-3; D unresolved. Germline-derived CDR1 and CDR2 are SGHDN and FVKESK. The CDR3 length is 12 residues. The V gene lost 4 bases and the J gene lost 8 bases, with 10 bases spanning the gap. CDR3 in amino acids: CASSPIPGTQYF. The CDR3 coding sequence is TGTGCCAGCAGCCCGATACCGGGTACGCAGTATTTT.

On this clonotype itself: Its ends do not fully match the called genes, so a read error is possible. This chain uses TRBV6-6 with TRBJ2-6, with a weak D call TRBD1 (5 bases). Germline CDR1 is MNHNY and CDR2 is SVGAGI (reference sequence). This CDR3 is 16 amino acids long. The CDR3 spells CASSYSTDSGANVRTF. CDR3 coding DNA: TGTGCCAGCAGTTACTCGACAGACTCTGGGGCCAACGTCCGGACTTTC.

The V and J genes are TRBV24-1 and TRBJ2-3, with D perhaps assigned TRBD1 or TRBD2 (6 bases each). The CDR3 has 13 amino acids. The germline gives CDR1 KGHDR, CDR2 SFDVKD. The V gene lost 9 bases and the J gene lost 5 bases, with 14 bases spanning the gap. The DNA for the CDR3 is TGTGCCACCGGACAGCGGGTGGGAGATACGCAGTATTTT. Translated, it gives CATGQRVGDTQYF.

This chain joins TRBV5-1 and TRBJ2-7; TRBD1 agrees at 7 bases. CDR1 is SGHRS, CDR2 YFSETQ, per germline. This CDR3 has 17 residues. The ends lost 3 bases at V and 3 bases at J; junction bases unmatched: 15. The CDR3 DNA is TGCGCCAGCAGCTCCTCGATCGCCGGGACAGCAGACTACGAGCAGTACTTC. Translated, it gives CASSSSIAGTADYEQYF.

J is TRBJ1-5 and V is TRBV12-3 or TRBV12-4; 8 positions agree with TRBD1. The CDR3 extends over 15 amino acids. V trimming: 5 bases; J trimming: 3 bases; junction bases outside the gene matches: 6. The CDR3 spells CASSPDRGTNQPQHF. CDR3 nucleotides: TGTGCCAGCAGTCCCGACAGGGGCACCAATCAGCCCCAGCATTTT.

In this sample, this clonotype turned up a few times. The J gene is TRBJ1-1, the V gene TRBV27; D not resolved. The V and J ends lost 3 bases and 0 bases respectively, with 11 bases between them. CDR3 length: 15 residues. Germline V gene data show CDR1 as MNHEY and CDR2 as SMNVEV (reference sequence). The CDR3 region has the DNA TGTGCCAGCAGTTTTGGCCAAGGATTGAACACTGAAGCTTTCTTT. Protein product: CASSFGQGLNTEAFF.

This clonotype was seen ten or more times. The chain uses TRBV7-2 and TRBJ2-3; D is ambiguous. This CDR3 has 12 residues. The germline CDR1 and CDR2 sequences are SGHTA and FQGNSA. The germline V and J ends were trimmed by 4 bases and 5 bases, with 7 bases remaining between them. CDR3 residues: CASSSLGDTQYF. The CDR3 DNA follows: TGTGCCAGCAGCTCTCTGGGAGATACGCAGTATTTT.

The chain links TRBV6-5 to TRBJ1-5; 8 bases align to TRBD1. CDR1 and CDR2 from the germline V gene are MNHEY and SVGAGI. There are 18 residues in the CDR3. V lost 2 bases, J lost 4 bases, and 13 bases stayed unmatched. Here the CDR3 reads CASSYRQAGGGGNQPQHF. The CDR3 nucleotides read TGTGCCAGCAGTTACCGTCAGGCAGGGGGCGGCGGTAATCAGCCCCAGCATTTT.

This clonotype was counted a few times. This chain connects TRBV15 to TRBJ2-7; TRBD2 matches 11 bases. CDR1 is LNHNV, CDR2 YYDKDF, per germline (reference sequence). V was pared by 1 base and J by 7 bases, with 6 bases of the junction left unmatched. This CDR3 region has 15 residues. The CDR3 spells CATSRALAGVGEQYF. In DNA form, the CDR3 reads TGTGCCACCAGCAGAGCACTAGCGGGAGTAGGTGAGCAGTACTTC.

This chain uses TRBV7-9 with TRBJ2-7; tentatively, D is TRBD1 (6 bases). Germline assignment: CDR1 SEHNR and CDR2 FQNEAQ (reference sequence). This CDR3 region has 13 residues. V lost 4 bases, J lost 5 bases, and 12 bases lay in between. The CDR3 region has the DNA TGTGCCAGCAGCTCCACAGGGTTCGACGAGCAGTACTTC. Protein sequence: CASSSTGFDEQYF.

The rearrangement links TRBV6-5 to TRBJ2-5, with D perhaps matching TRBD2 (5 bases). The CDR3 contains 14 residues. Germline V lookup: CDR1 MNHEY, CDR2 SVGAGI. Deletions cut 5 bases from V and 2 bases from J, with 12 bases between. CDR3 sequence reads: CASSPGFGQETQYF. In nucleotides, the CDR3 is TGTGCCAGCAGTCCGGGGTTTGGACAAGAGACCCAGTACTTC.

This clonotype came up many times. Compared with germline, one end of the junction differs, possibly owing to a read error. CDR3 region: CASSLGANTEAFF. The DNA of the CDR3 is TGCGCCAGCAGCTTGGGTGCGAACACTGAAGCTTTCTTT. V is TRBV11-2 and J is TRBJ1-1; D call uncertain. Germline V gene sequence: CDR1 SGHAT, CDR2 FQNNGV. The CDR3 length is 13 residues.

The V and J genes are TRBV20-1 and TRBJ2-1; the D gene is possibly TRBD2 (6 bases). Trimming stripped 6 bases from V and 8 bases from J, with 17 bases between. The CDR3 is 13 residues long. Germline assignment: CDR1 DFQATT and CDR2 SNEGSKA (reference sequence). The CDR3 nucleotides read TGCAGTGCCCCTCAGACTAGTTGGGATGAGCAGTTCTTC. Its translation is CSAPQTSWDEQFF.

The V gene is TRBV20-1, the J gene TRBJ2-6; maybe TRBD2 (6 bases). CDR1 and CDR2 from the germline V gene are DFQATT and SNEGSKA (reference sequence). The germline V and J ends were trimmed by 2 bases and 3 bases, with 11 bases remaining between them. This CDR3 contains 15 residues. In DNA, the CDR3 is TGCAGTGCTAGAAATGTGGGAGGTGGGGCCAACGTCCTGACTTTC. It specifies CSARNVGGGANVLTF.

Turning to this clonotype: Compared with germline, one end of the junction differs, possibly owing to a read error. The rearrangement uses TRBV20-1 and TRBJ2-7; a weak D match, TRBD2 (6 bases). Germline CDR1 is DFQATT and CDR2 is SNEGSKA (reference sequence). This CDR3 contains 15 residues. The CDR3 is CSASPGLQLSYERYF. The DNA of the CDR3 is TGCAGTGCTAGTCCGGGACTTCAACTTTCCTACGAGCGGTACTTC.

This clonotype was seen more than once but under ten times. The chain links TRBV28 to TRBJ2-1; 8 nucleotides align to TRBD1. V shed 6 bases, J shed 15 bases, and the junction held 13 bases outside the gene matches. Germline CDR1 is MDHEN and CDR2 is SYDVKM. The CDR3 loop spans 13 amino acids. This CDR3 reads CASSPASFTGGFF. CDR3 DNA: TGTGCCAGCAGCCCAGCTTCGTTTACAGGGGGGTTCTTC.